This TCR beta chain emerged from a study of T cell responses to AZD1222 COVID-19 vaccine. Assay: immunoSEQ multiplex PCR; the TCRdb copy retains only in-frame clones and omits some. The table includes 150,000 to 200,000 clones, approximately 95% detected once. Germline assignment: CDR1 LNHDA and CDR2 SQIVND (reference sequence). The CDR3 runs to 14 residues. Trimming removed 1 base from V and 7 bases from J, with 11 bases in between. The chain has TRBV19 and TRBJ2-4; a possible D gene is TRBD1 (5 bases). Specimen: peripheral blood, collected on day 0 of AZD1222 vaccination. This receptor was obtained from an adult in good health. CDR3 protein: CASSIGPGLNIQYF. Written as DNA, the CDR3 is TGTGCCAGTAGTATAGGGCCAGGGCTGAACATTCAGTACTTC.